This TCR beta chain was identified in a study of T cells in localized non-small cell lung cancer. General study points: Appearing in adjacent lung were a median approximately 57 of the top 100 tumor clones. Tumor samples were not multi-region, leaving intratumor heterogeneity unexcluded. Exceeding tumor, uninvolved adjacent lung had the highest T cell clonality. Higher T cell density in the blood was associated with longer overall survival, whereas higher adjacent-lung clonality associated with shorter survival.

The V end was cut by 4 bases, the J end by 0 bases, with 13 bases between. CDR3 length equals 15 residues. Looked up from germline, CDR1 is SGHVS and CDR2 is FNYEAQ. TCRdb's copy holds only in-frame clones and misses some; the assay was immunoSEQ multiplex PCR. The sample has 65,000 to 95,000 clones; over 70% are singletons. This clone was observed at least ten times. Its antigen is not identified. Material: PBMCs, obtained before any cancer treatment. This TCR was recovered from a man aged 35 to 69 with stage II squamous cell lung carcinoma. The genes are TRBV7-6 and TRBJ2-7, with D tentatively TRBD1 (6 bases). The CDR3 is CASSSTQTGSYEQYF. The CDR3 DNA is TGTGCCAGCAGCTCTACACAGACAGGCTCCTACGAGCAGTACTTC.